Listed here are 25 T cell receptor beta chains from one sample, sequenced in a study of blood T cell repertoires in COVID-19. The method was immunoSEQ multiplex PCR; TCRdb's version includes in-frame clones alone and lacks a portion of them. The sample carries a few hundred thousand clones, 80% to 90% recorded once. The sequenced material came from PBMCs or T cells enriched from blood (not recorded which). These TCRs come from a man aged 18 to 30 who had recovered from COVID-19.

The J gene is TRBJ1-4, the V gene TRBV2, with TRBD1 matching 7 bases. Germline V gene lookup returns CDR1 SNHLY and CDR2 FYNNEI. This CDR3 has 14 residues. Losses at the gene ends were 6 bases for V and 0 bases for J; bases not matched to a gene: 1. CDR3 sequence: CASRTGTTNEKLFF. CDR3 coding DNA: TGTGCCAGCAGGACAGGGACAACTAATGAAAAACTGTTTTTT.

The chain combines TRBV19 with TRBJ2-3; 10 positions match TRBD1. In germline, CDR1 is LNHDA, CDR2 SQIVND (reference sequence). With 3 bases clipped from V and 3 bases from J, the junction kept 6 bases outside the gene matches. CDR3 length: 16 residues. The CDR3 region has the DNA TGTGCCAGTAGTATGTCCGGGACAGGGGAGACAGATACGCAGTATTTT. Translated, it gives CASSMSGTGETDTQYF.

Only one count was recorded for this clone. The chain joins TRBV14 to TRBJ1-1; D gene unclear. The V and J ends lost 4 bases and 1 base respectively, with 7 bases between them. The CDR3 spans 13 residues. Germline V CDR1 and CDR2: SGHDN, FVKESK. The CDR3 protein is CASSLGRNTEAFF. Here the CDR3 DNA reads TGTGCCAGCAGCCTCGGGAGGAACACTGAAGCTTTCTTT.

Here the CDR3 DNA reads TGTGCCAGTAGTATTGGGGGCGGGCGGACCTCTGGAAACACCATATATTTT. Residues: CASSIGGGRTSGNTIYF. V is TRBV19 and J is TRBJ1-3, with a tentative D call TRBD1 (6 bases). The germline gives CDR1 LNHDA, CDR2 SQIVND (reference sequence). This CDR3 is built from 17 residues. Deletions cut 3 bases from V and 0 bases from J, with 15 bases between.

As regards this clone: Other nucleotide sequences from this sample produce the same CDR3. The chain has TRBV7-2 and TRBJ1-5, with no clear D. The CDR3 sequence is 14 residues long. The V end was cut by 1 base, the J end by 4 bases, with 8 bases between. CDR1 is SGHTA and CDR2 is FQGNSA in the germline V gene. CDR3 loop: CASSLERGNQPQHF. CDR3 sequence (DNA): TGTGCCAGCAGCTTAGAGCGTGGGAATCAGCCCCAGCATTTT. Drawing the rest from reference TRBV7-2 and TRBJ1-5, the complete variable domain is GAGVSQSPSNKVTEKGKDVELRCDPISGHTALYWYRQSLGQGLEFLIYFQGNSAPDKSGLPSDRFSAERTGGSVSTLTIQRTQQEDSAVYLCASSLERGNQPQHFGDGTRLSIL.

CDR3 sequence reads: CASRTGGGVGGYTF. Here the CDR3 DNA reads TGTGCCAGCAGAACGGGGGGAGGGGTTGGAGGCTACACCTTC. The chain combines TRBV28 with TRBJ1-2; possibly TRBD1 for D (5 bases). The CDR3 is 14 amino acids. In germline, CDR1 is MDHEN, CDR2 SYDVKM. Trimming left V 6 bases short and J 8 bases short, with 19 bases between.

The chain uses TRBV30 and TRBJ1-2; maybe TRBD1 (5 bases). Germline V CDR1 and CDR2: GTSNPN, SVGIG (reference sequence). This CDR3 contains 13 residues. The CDR3 DNA is TGTGCAAACGCCGACAGCCCTAACTATGGCTACACCTTC. It is translated as CANADSPNYGYTF.

The rearrangement joins TRBV2 to TRBJ2-7, with D unresolved. Trimming pared 8 bases from V and 3 bases from J, leaving 20 bases between. Germline-derived CDR1 and CDR2 are SNHLY and FYNNEI. The CDR3 spans 15 residues. CDR3 nucleotide sequence: TGTGCCAGCCGAACTCCCGCTGGGTCGGGCTACGAGCAGTACTTC. The encoded protein is CASRTPAGSGYEQYF.

This chain's CDR3 is CASSLLTGGASQPQHF. The CDR3 bases are TGTGCCAGCAGTTTACTGACAGGGGGCGCGAGTCAGCCCCAGCATTTT. The V and J genes are TRBV28 and TRBJ1-5; TRBD1 aligns across 10 bases. CDR1 MDHEN and CDR2 SYDVKM come from the germline V gene. The ends lost 2 bases at V and 6 bases at J; junction bases unmatched: 7. CDR3 length: 16 amino acids.

The chain recombines TRBV7-9 with TRBJ2-2; 9 nucleotides align to TRBD1. J gave up 6 bases and V 5 bases, and 10 bases lay outside the gene matches. The CDR3 is 16 amino acids. In germline, CDR1 is SEHNR, CDR2 FQNEAQ (reference sequence). The CDR3 sequence is CASSPQDRGMAGELFF. In DNA form, the CDR3 reads TGTGCCAGCAGCCCCCAGGACAGGGGAATGGCCGGGGAGCTGTTTTTT.

V gene TRBV28 combines with J gene TRBJ2-7; weak D call: TRBD1 (5 bases). The CDR3 has 16 amino acids. The germline gives CDR1 MDHEN, CDR2 SYDVKM. V was shortened by 3 bases and J by 1 base, with 16 bases between the two germline ends. The DNA for the CDR3 is TGTGCCAGCAGTTTCCGTTCCGGACACTCTTCCTACGAGCAGTACTTC. Its protein product is CASSFRSGHSSYEQYF.

The chain combines TRBV6-8 with TRBJ2-2; D is possibly TRBD2 (6 bases). V lost 6 bases and J 1 base, leaving 9 bases between the germline ends. Germline CDR1 reads MNHGY; CDR2 reads SAAAGT. The CDR3 runs 14 residues. The CDR3 region is CASSPSENTGELFF. CDR3 nucleotide sequence: TGTGCCAGCAGCCCTAGCGAGAACACCGGGGAGCTGTTTTTT.

The gene calls are TRBV7-2 and TRBJ2-2, with 7 bases lining up with TRBD1. The V and J ends lost 1 base and 0 bases, in that order; junction bases with no gene match: 5. Germline-derived CDR1 and CDR2 are SGHTA and FQGNSA. The CDR3 runs to 17 residues. The CDR3: CASSLDTGTANTGELFF. DNA of the CDR3: TGTGCCAGCAGCTTAGATACCGGGACAGCGAACACCGGGGAGCTGTTTTTT. Based on the CDR3 plus reference TRBV7-2 and TRBJ2-2, the full variable domain is GAGVSQSPSNKVTEKGKDVELRCDPISGHTALYWYRQSLGQGLEFLIYFQGNSAPDKSGLPSDRFSAERTGGSVSTLTIQRTQQEDSAVYLCASSLDTGTANTGELFFGEGSRLTVL.

This rearrangement joins TRBV7-2 to TRBJ2-5; 8 bases fit TRBD1. The CDR3 has 16 amino acids. Germline V gene sequence: CDR1 SGHTA, CDR2 FQGNSA. V shed 5 bases, J shed 5 bases, and the junction held 13 bases outside the gene matches. The CDR3 DNA reads TGTGCCAGCAGCCAGGGGGCAGGGGGCATAAGGGAGACCCAGTACTTC. Its translation is CASSQGAGGIRETQYF.

CDR3 DNA: TGTGCCAGACGGGACAGGGGCTCTGGGGCCAACGTCCTGACTTTC. The encoded protein is CARRDRGSGANVLTF. The chain has TRBV2 and TRBJ2-6, with 10 nucleotides matching TRBD1. Germline CDR1 is SNHLY and CDR2 is FYNNEI. The CDR3 has 15 residues. The V and J ends lost 9 bases and 0 bases, in that order; junction bases with no gene match: 2.

The chain links TRBV11-3 to TRBJ2-5; D unclear. The CDR3 extends over 15 amino acids. V dropped 6 bases and J dropped 2 bases, with 16 bases sitting between them. Germline V lookup: CDR1 SGHNT, CDR2 YENEEA. CDR3 in DNA: TGTGCCAGCAGTACCTCTTTCCAGGCTCAAGAGACCCAGTACTTC. Translating gives CASSTSFQAQETQYF.

This clone was detected only once. The rearrangement joins TRBV18 to TRBJ2-1; 13 nucleotides line up with TRBD2. The junction had 6 bases not matched to a gene; V was cut back by 0 bases and J by 4 bases. The CDR3 length is 18 residues. From germline, CDR1 is KGHSH and CDR2 LQKENI. CDR3 nucleotides: TGTGCCAGCTCACCACCGGTACTAGCGGGAGGGCTTTACAATGAGCAGTTCTTC. Residues: CASSPPVLAGGLYNEQFF.

This clone was found once. This chain connects TRBV3-1 (or the pseudogene TRBV3-2) to TRBJ1-1; TRBD1 matches 7 bases. Trimming removed 3 bases from V and 4 bases from J; junction bases left unmatched: 5. The CDR3 runs 14 residues. CDR1 is LGHDT, CDR2 YNNKEL, per germline (reference sequence). The CDR3: CASSHGTGATEAFF. CDR3 DNA sequence: TGTGCCAGCAGCCATGGTACAGGGGCCACTGAAGCTTTCTTT.

The count of this clone is one. This chain connects TRBV10-1 to TRBJ2-2, with D unresolved. The CDR3 covers 13 residues. Trimming took 6 bases from V and 2 from J, leaving 7 bases between them. Germline values: CDR1 WNHNN, CDR2 SYGVQD (reference sequence). The CDR3 sequence: CASSQDNTGELFF. DNA of the CDR3: TGCGCCAGCAGCCAGGATAACACCGGGGAGCTGTTTTTT.

The chain links TRBV11-3 to TRBJ2-3, with 9 bases identical to TRBD2. CDR3 length: 17 residues. The junction had 7 bases not matched to a gene; V was cut back by 1 base and J by 2 bases. The germline CDR1 and CDR2 sequences are SGHNT and YENEEA. Here the CDR3 reads CASSLGLSGRPTDTQYF. In nucleotides, the CDR3 is TGTGCCAGCAGCTTAGGTCTAAGCGGGAGGCCCACAGATACGCAGTATTTT.

A single count supports this clone. J is TRBJ2-3 and V is TRBV7-3, with D possibly being TRBD2 (5 bases). Per germline, CDR1 SGHTA and CDR2 FQGTGA. V dropped 5 bases and J dropped 4 bases, with 10 bases sitting between them. CDR3 length: 13 amino acids. Here the CDR3 DNA reads TGTGCCAGCAGCCCCGACTACGCAGATACGCAGTATTTT. Amino acids: CASSPDYADTQYF.

This chain connects TRBV5-1 to TRBJ1-1; D perhaps matches TRBD1 (6 bases). CDR1 and CDR2 (germline): SGHRS, YFSETQ. The CDR3 is made up of 13 amino acids. The germline V and J ends were trimmed by 2 bases and 6 bases, with 11 bases remaining between them. The CDR3 reads CASSFQGRPEAFF. In DNA form, the CDR3 reads TGCGCCAGCAGCTTTCAGGGGCGCCCTGAAGCTTTCTTT.

This clone was found once. V is TRBV6-5 and J is TRBJ2-7; 7 nucleotides agree with TRBD1. J lost 3 bases, V lost 0 bases, and 5 bases had no gene match. Per the germline V gene, CDR1 is MNHEY and CDR2 is SVGAGI. There are 15 residues in the CDR3. The CDR3 coding sequence is TGTGCCAGCAGTTACTCGACTGGGACAGACTACGAGCAGTACTTC. It translates to CASSYSTGTDYEQYF.

This clone has just one count. V usage is TRBV5-4 and J usage is TRBJ2-7; possibly TRBD1 for D (6 bases). The CDR3 is 14 amino acids. Trimming pared 5 bases from V and 0 bases from J, leaving 12 bases between. Per germline, CDR1 SGHNT and CDR2 YYREEE (reference sequence). The CDR3 protein is CASSSGDNSYEQYF. CDR3 bases: TGTGCCAGCAGTAGTGGGGACAACTCCTACGAGCAGTACTTC.

The chain uses TRBV14 and TRBJ2-5; D is possibly TRBD1 (5 bases). CDR1 and CDR2 (germline): SGHDN, FVKESK. Trimming removed 2 bases from V and 3 bases from J, with 16 bases in between. CDR3 length: 16 amino acids. The CDR3 bases are TGTGCCAGCAGCCAAACCAAGGGGCAGGGTAAAGAGACCCAGTACTTC. It is translated as CASSQTKGQGKETQYF.